Below, 30 T cell receptor beta chains from the same sample are listed, as sequenced in a study of T cell responses to AZD1222 COVID-19 vaccine. Using immunoSEQ multiplex PCR, the repertoire was profiled, and TCRdb retains in-frame clones only, with some absent. The sample yields approximately 190,000 clones, approximately 91% seen once. This specimen consisted of peripheral blood, obtained on day 0 of AZD1222 vaccination. The receptor source for this set is an adult in good health.

This chain links TRBV9 with TRBJ2-3, with D hard to call. Trimming removed 0 bases from V and 4 bases from J, with 12 bases in between. The germline V gene encodes CDR1 SGDLS and CDR2 YYNGEE. The CDR3 has 15 amino acids. The CDR3 DNA is TGTGCCAGCAGCGTAGTTGGTTTGGGTTCAGATACGCAGTATTTT. Translated, it gives CASSVVGLGSDTQYF. The variable domain in full, with the rest retrieved from reference TRBV9 and TRBJ2-3, is DSGVTQTPKHLITATGQRVTLRCSPRSGDLSVYWYQQSLDQGLQFLIQYYNGEERAKGNILERFSAQQFPDLHSELNLSSLELGDSALYFCASSVVGLGSDTQYFGPGTRLTVL.

This chain uses TRBV15 with TRBJ1-5; D uncertain. V lost 3 bases and J lost 7, with 10 bases in between. CDR3 length: 13 residues. CDR1 and CDR2 from the germline V gene are LNHNV and YYDKDF (reference sequence). CDR3 loop: CATSSNLPQPQHF. The CDR3, as DNA: TGTGCCACCAGCAGTAACCTACCACAGCCCCAGCATTTT. The full variable domain, rest sourced from reference TRBV15 and TRBJ1-5, is DAMVIQNPRYQVTQFGKPVTLSCSQTLNHNVMYWYQQKSSQAPKLLFHYYDKDFNNEADTPDNFQSRRPNTSFCFLDIRSPGLGDTAMYLCATSSNLPQPQHFGDGTRLSIL.

The sample holds one count of this clone. This chain uses TRBV5-1 with TRBJ2-7, with 9 bases aligning to TRBD2. The V and J ends lost 0 bases and 6 bases, in that order; junction bases with no gene match: 1. CDR3 length equals 13 residues. Germline lookup yields CDR1 SGHRS and CDR2 YFSETQ. This CDR3 reads CASSLGREGEQYF. CDR3 bases: TGCGCCAGCAGCTTGGGGCGGGAGGGCGAGCAGTACTTC.

J is TRBJ2-5 and V is TRBV4-1; D possibly corresponds to TRBD2 (5 bases). Germline CDR1 is MGHRA and CDR2 is YSYEKL. The V and J ends lost 0 bases and 5 bases respectively, with 10 bases between them. This CDR3 is built from 14 residues. The CDR3 coding sequence is TGCGCCAGCAGCCAAGATCCTAGCAGGGAGACCCAGTACTTC. Protein product: CASSQDPSRETQYF.

The chain links TRBV5-4 to TRBJ1-4, with 7 bases matching TRBD1. The CDR3 contains 17 residues. Germline values: CDR1 SGHNT, CDR2 YYREEE (reference sequence). With V trimmed by 4 bases and J by 2 bases, 11 bases remained unmatched. CDR3 protein: CASSPGVIRGTNEKLFF. The CDR3 DNA follows: TGTGCCAGCAGCCCCGGCGTTATCAGGGGGACTAATGAAAAACTGTTTTTT.

The V and J genes are TRBV27 and TRBJ2-7, with 9 bases matching TRBD2. The CDR3 has 18 amino acids. V gave up 3 bases and J gave up 2 bases; unmatched junction bases: 14. Germline V lookup: CDR1 MNHEY, CDR2 SMNVEV (reference sequence). The CDR3 nucleotides are TGTGCCAGCAGTTTGAGGGTAGCGGGAGATCTCTCGACCTACGAGCAGTACTTC. This encodes CASSLRVAGDLSTYEQYF.

V gene TRBV10-2 combines with J gene TRBJ2-7; 9 positions agree with TRBD2. Germline V CDR1 and CDR2: WSHSY, SAAADI. Trimming removed 3 bases from V and 6 bases from J; junction bases left unmatched: 6. The length of the CDR3 is 14 residues. For the CDR3, the DNA is TGCGCCAGCAGTGAATTAGCGGGAGTTCTCGAGCAGTACTTC. As protein: CASSELAGVLEQYF.

The V call is TRBV3-1 (or the pseudogene TRBV3-2), the J call TRBJ1-1; D unresolved. This CDR3 spans 11 amino acids. V lost 4 bases, J lost 4 bases, and 4 bases lay in between. Germline loops: CDR1 LGHDT, CDR2 YNNKEL (reference sequence). Here the CDR3 reads CASSLGTEAFF. CDR3 nucleotides: TGTGCCAGCAGCCTCGGCACTGAAGCTTTCTTT.

The chain employs TRBV27 and TRBJ2-1; D not certain. The CDR3 runs to 15 residues. Trimming left V 3 bases short and J 4 bases short, with 13 bases between. CDR1 and CDR2 (germline): MNHEY, SMNVEV (reference sequence). The CDR3 nucleotides read TGTGCCAGCAGTTTTTTTCCAGGTACTTACAATGAGCAGTTCTTC. This translates into CASSFFPGTYNEQFF.

This clone was seen once. The chain carries TRBV3-1 (or the pseudogene TRBV3-2) and TRBJ1-5; TRBD1 aligns across 9 bases. Germline CDR1 is LGHDT and CDR2 is YNNKEL (reference sequence). CDR3 size: 15 residues. V was pared by 4 bases and J by 5 bases, with 6 bases of the junction left unmatched. The CDR3 is CASSLGTGRDQPQHF. The CDR3 DNA reads TGTGCCAGCAGCCTAGGGACAGGGCGCGATCAGCCCCAGCATTTT.

This clone was observed once. The chain has TRBV5-1 and TRBJ2-7; D gene ambiguous. V was cut by 0 bases and J by 4 bases, with 11 bases left in between. This CDR3 spans 14 amino acids. Germline V gene data show CDR1 as SGHRS and CDR2 as YFSETQ. The CDR3 nucleotides are TGCGCCAGCAGCTTGGAAGAAGGGATGTACGAGCAGTACTTC. Protein sequence: CASSLEEGMYEQYF.

V usage is TRBV18 and J usage is TRBJ1-1; 7 positions match TRBD1. Germline CDR1 and CDR2: KGHSH and LQKENI. The junction had 13 bases not matched to a gene; V was cut back by 3 bases and J by 12 bases. This CDR3 contains 14 residues. Written as DNA, the CDR3 is TGTGCCAGCTCACCGCCAGACAGGGTTGGCGGTCCTTTCTTT. Protein sequence: CASSPPDRVGGPFF.

This clone was seen once. This rearrangement joins TRBV6-6 to TRBJ1-1, with unresolved D. CDR1 and CDR2 (germline): MNHNY, SVGAGI (reference sequence). This CDR3 has 13 residues. V was cut by 0 bases and J by 3 bases, with 5 bases left in between. CDR3 DNA: TGTGCCAGCAGTTACTCGGTAGACACTGAAGCTTTCTTT. It encodes CASSYSVDTEAFF.

The chain couples TRBV7-6 to TRBJ1-1; D perhaps matches TRBD1 (5 bases). This CDR3 contains 13 residues. Looked up from germline, CDR1 is SGHVS and CDR2 is FNYEAQ. The V end lost 2 bases, the J end lost 6 bases, and 10 bases lay between the germline ends. The CDR3 loop reads CASSLMEGSEAFF. In nucleotides, the CDR3 is TGTGCCAGCAGCTTAATGGAGGGGTCTGAAGCTTTCTTT.

The chain recombines TRBV4-2 with TRBJ2-7; 7 positions match TRBD1. This CDR3 contains 14 residues. Unmatched junction bases numbered 3, after V lost 0 bases and J lost 4 bases. Germline V lookup: CDR1 LGHNA, CDR2 YNFKEQ. The CDR3 DNA is TGTGCCAGCAGCCAAGATGACAGGGAATACGAGCAGTACTTC. This codes for CASSQDDREYEQYF.

V and J are TRBV11-2 and TRBJ2-7; D gene unclear. Trimming removed 1 base at V and 0 bases at J, with 10 bases between. This CDR3 spans 15 amino acids. Looked up from germline, CDR1 is SGHAT and CDR2 is FQNNGV. The CDR3 reads CASSLAPPGSYEQYF. CDR3 coding DNA: TGTGCCAGCAGCTTAGCTCCCCCAGGCTCCTACGAGCAGTACTTC.

The chain uses TRBV25-1 and TRBJ1-1; 10 nucleotides line up with TRBD1. Germline V lookup: CDR1 MGHDK, CDR2 SYGVNS. Losses at the gene ends were 10 bases for V and 8 bases for J; bases not matched to a gene: 4. CDR3 size: 11 residues. CDR3 region: CATTTGGEAFF. CDR3 sequence (DNA): TGTGCCACCACGACAGGGGGCGAAGCTTTCTTT.

J is TRBJ2-3 and V is TRBV10-1, with D unresolved. Germline-derived CDR1 and CDR2 are WNHNN and SYGVQD (reference sequence). Deletions cut 6 bases from V and 3 bases from J, with 13 bases between. This CDR3 is built from 14 residues. In DNA form, the CDR3 reads TGCGCCAGCAGCACGGCGGCAGAGACAGATACGCAGTATTTT. The encoded protein is CASSTAAETDTQYF.

This chain uses TRBV27 with TRBJ1-2; D might be TRBD1 (6 bases). The CDR3 has 13 amino acids. Trimming removed 6 bases from V and 8 bases from J, with 16 bases in between. The germline gives CDR1 MNHEY, CDR2 SMNVEV (reference sequence). This chain's CDR3 is CASSPQGRRGYTF. The CDR3 DNA reads as TGTGCCAGCAGCCCCCAGGGGCGGCGAGGCTACACCTTC.

V is TRBV6-5 and J is TRBJ2-1; D perhaps matches TRBD1 (6 bases). V lost 2 bases and J lost 6, with 17 bases in between. Germline V CDR1 and CDR2: MNHEY, SVGAGI. There are 16 residues in the CDR3. This CDR3 reads CASSYTEQGRANEQFF. In DNA, the CDR3 is TGTGCCAGCAGTTACACAGAACAGGGCCGAGCCAATGAGCAGTTCTTC.

V usage is TRBV27 and J usage is TRBJ2-1; D not certain. Trimming pared 5 bases from V and 9 bases from J, leaving 11 bases between. This CDR3 is built from 12 residues. From germline, CDR1 is MNHEY and CDR2 SMNVEV (reference sequence). CDR3 sequence reads: CASSNLVGEQFF. The CDR3 DNA sequence: TGTGCCAGCAGTAATCTAGTGGGTGAGCAGTTCTTC.

J is TRBJ2-7 and V is TRBV10-3; tentative D call: TRBD1 (6 bases). The CDR3 contains 15 residues. Per germline, CDR1 ENHRY and CDR2 SYGVKD. The ends were cut back, 3 bases at V and 3 bases at J, with 15 bases in the middle. CDR3 coding DNA: TGTGCCATCAGTGACTCTTCAGGGGCCCGCTACGAGCAGTACTTC. Its protein product is CAISDSSGARYEQYF.

This rearrangement joins TRBV6-5 to TRBJ1-1, with 9 bases fitting TRBD1. The germline V gene has CDR1 MNHEY and CDR2 SVGAGI. The trim removed 7 bases at V and 6 bases at J, leaving 9 bases unmatched. The CDR3 covers 14 residues. The CDR3: CASTKTGQGAEAFF. The CDR3 nucleotides read TGTGCCAGCACCAAAACGGGACAGGGAGCTGAAGCTTTCTTT.

V is TRBV9 and J is TRBJ1-2; no clear D. V lost 0 bases, J lost 0 bases, and 9 bases lay in between. This CDR3 region has 15 residues. Germline assignment: CDR1 SGDLS and CDR2 YYNGEE. The CDR3 spells CASSVGTVTNYGYTF. CDR3 in DNA: TGTGCCAGCAGCGTAGGTACAGTTACTAACTATGGCTACACCTTC.

The rearrangement joins TRBV3-1 (or the pseudogene TRBV3-2) to TRBJ1-2; D remains ambiguous. Trimming removed 3 bases at V and 3 bases at J, with 14 bases between. Germline V gene lookup returns CDR1 LGHDT and CDR2 YNNKEL (reference sequence). There are 15 residues in the CDR3. CDR3 sequence reads: CASSHIPYSHYGYTF. The CDR3 region has the DNA TGTGCCAGCAGCCACATCCCCTATTCCCACTATGGCTACACCTTC.

The V call is TRBV27, the J call TRBJ1-1; D is ambiguous. CDR3 length equals 13 residues. Trimming took off 3 bases at V and 0 bases at J, with 5 bases between the two ends. Germline V CDR1 and CDR2: MNHEY, SMNVEV (reference sequence). DNA for the CDR3: TGTGCCAGCAGTTTTAGCATGAACACTGAAGCTTTCTTT. Translating gives CASSFSMNTEAFF.

DNA for the CDR3: TGTGCCAGCAGCAGGACAGGGGAGAACACTGAAGCTTTCTTT. This gives the protein CASSRTGENTEAFF. The chain recombines TRBV3-1 (or the pseudogene TRBV3-2) with TRBJ1-1, with 9 bases fitting TRBD1. J was trimmed by 1 base and V by 5 bases; bases with no gene match: 2. CDR1 is LGHDT, CDR2 YNNKEL, per germline (reference sequence). The CDR3 has 14 residues.

Comments on this clone: The identical CDR3 is also encoded by other nucleotide sequences in the sample. J is TRBJ1-2 and V is TRBV3-1 (or the pseudogene TRBV3-2); D gene uncertain. Trimming left V 0 bases short and J 4 bases short, with 12 bases between. The CDR3 contains 15 residues. Germline CDR1 reads LGHDT; CDR2 reads YNNKEL (reference sequence). The CDR3 DNA reads TGTGCCAGCAGCCAAGATCGTCAGGCCCCCTATGGCTACACCTTC. Translating gives CASSQDRQAPYGYTF.

This sequence joins TRBV7-3 and TRBJ1-2, with TRBD1 matching 12 bases. This CDR3 is built from 13 residues. V was pared by 5 bases and J by 8 bases, with 3 bases of the junction left unmatched. Germline CDR1 and CDR2: SGHTA and FQGTGA. DNA for the CDR3: TGTGCCAGCAGCCGGGACAGGGGGCAGGGCTACACCTTC. The encoded protein is CASSRDRGQGYTF.

The chain employs TRBV28 and TRBJ1-4, with TRBD1 identical over 8 bases. Germline lookup yields CDR1 MDHEN and CDR2 SYDVKM. V shed 8 bases, J shed 1 base, and the junction held 3 bases outside the gene matches. The CDR3 loop spans 14 amino acids. The CDR3 DNA sequence: TGTGCCAGCGCCAGGGGGCGAACTAATGAAAAACTGTTTTTT. As protein: CASARGRTNEKLFF. Full variable domain (missing parts from reference TRBV28 and TRBJ1-4): DVKVTQSSRYLVKRTGEKVFLECVQDMDHENMFWYRQDPGLGLRLIYFSYDVKMKEKGDIPEGYSVSREKKERFSLILESASTNQTSMYLCASARGRTNEKLFFGSGTQLSVL.